This entry lists 20 T cell receptor beta chains sequenced from one sample in a study of identical twins. TCRdb re-called the 5' RACE reads through MiXCR, storing one row per CDR3 protein. This table has 240,000 or so distinct CDR3 sequences, about 7% appearing once. This sample was shared with a second study, whose subject was yellow fever vaccine responses in identical twins.

Sequencing was done on a sample of memory (CD45RO+) T cells sorted from blood. All receptors derive from a woman in her late teens or twenties in good health.

The sample holds a few counts of this clonotype. The rearrangement links TRBV11-1 to TRBJ1-1; D remains ambiguous. Deletions cut 3 bases from V and 0 bases from J, with 11 bases between. The germline gives CDR1 SGHAT, CDR2 FQDESV (reference sequence). The CDR3 is 15 residues long. The CDR3 DNA follows: TGTGCCAGCAGCTTGCGTTGGGCGATGAACACTGAAGCTTTCTTT. Protein: CASSLRWAMNTEAFF.

The chain carries TRBV3-1 and TRBJ2-7; 9 nucleotides match TRBD1. CDR1 LGHDT and CDR2 YNNKEL come from the germline V gene (reference sequence). The ends lost 1 base at V and 7 bases at J; junction bases unmatched: 8. This CDR3 region has 15 residues. In DNA, the CDR3 is TGTGCCAGCAGCCAAGTTCTACAGGGGGCTGGGGAGCAGTACTTC. It codes for CASSQVLQGAGEQYF.

V and J are TRBV12-3 or TRBV12-4 and TRBJ2-7, with D unresolved. Trimming pared 5 bases from V and 3 bases from J, leaving 11 bases between. The length of the CDR3 is 13 residues. The CDR3: CASSIGGGYEQYF. CDR3 in DNA: TGTGCCAGCAGTATCGGCGGCGGCTACGAGCAGTACTTC.

The chain recombines TRBV20-1 with TRBJ2-1; 9 bases fit TRBD2. The CDR3 runs to 18 residues. Germline V lookup: CDR1 DFQATT, CDR2 SNEGSKA (reference sequence). J was trimmed by 0 bases and V by 3 bases; bases with no gene match: 12. CDR3 loop: CSARVVVAGALSYNEQFF. The CDR3 nucleotides read TGCAGTGCTAGGGTCGTGGTAGCGGGAGCCCTCTCCTACAATGAGCAGTTCTTC.

This clonotype was seen only a few times. V usage is TRBV6-2 or TRBV6-3 and J usage is TRBJ1-6; D might be TRBD1 (6 bases). Germline CDR1 MNHEY, CDR2 SVGEGT. Trimming stripped 7 bases from V and 7 bases from J, with 17 bases between. CDR3 length: 15 residues. In DNA form, the CDR3 reads TGTGCCAGCACCCCCCGGGGGGCCTTCAATTCACCCCTCCACTTT. It specifies CASTPRGAFNSPLHF.

This clonotype was seen a few times. The chain uses TRBV16 and TRBJ2-1; 9 bases are a match to TRBD1. Trimming at V came to 2 bases and at J to 7 bases, leaving 3 bases not matched to a gene. This CDR3 is 14 amino acids long. Per the germline V gene, CDR1 is KGHSY and CDR2 is FQNENV. In DNA form, the CDR3 reads TGTGCCAGCAGCCAACCCGGGACAGGGAATGAGCAGTTCTTC. It is translated as CASSQPGTGNEQFF.

CDR3: CASSQPGYDNSPLHF. CDR3 bases: TGTGCCAGCAGCCAACCAGGGTATGATAATTCACCCCTCCACTTT. The chain recombines TRBV4-2 with TRBJ1-6; tentative D call: TRBD1 (5 bases). The CDR3 runs to 15 residues. Trimming stripped 2 bases from V and 5 bases from J, with 10 bases between. Per the germline V gene, CDR1 is LGHNA and CDR2 is YNFKEQ.

This clonotype was observed at least ten times. The chain links TRBV7-6 to TRBJ2-1, with D tentatively TRBD1 or TRBD2 (6 bases each). The germline gives CDR1 SGHVS, CDR2 FNYEAQ. Trimming took 5 bases from V and 0 from J, leaving 11 bases between them. There are 15 residues in the CDR3. The CDR3: CASSPPGASYNEQFF. The DNA of the CDR3 is TGTGCCAGCAGCCCCCCGGGGGCCTCCTACAATGAGCAGTTCTTC. Variable domain in full (rest from reference TRBV7-6 and TRBJ2-1): GAGVSQSPRYKVTKRGQDVALRCDPISGHVSLYWYRQALGQGPEFLTYFNYEAQQDKSGLPNDRFSAERPEGSISTLTIQRTEQRDSAMYRCASSPPGASYNEQFFGPGTRLTVL.

This clonotype was counted a few times. The chain has TRBV20-1 and TRBJ1-1, with 8 bases that match TRBD1. This CDR3 has 14 residues. In germline, CDR1 is DFQATT, CDR2 SNEGSKA (reference sequence). The V segment lost 5 bases and the J segment 4 bases; nucleotides outside the gene matches: 9. The CDR3: CSAGGQAIVTEAFF. The CDR3 bases are TGCAGTGCTGGGGGACAGGCCATTGTCACTGAAGCTTTCTTT.

This clonotype has more than one count but fewer than ten. This rearrangement joins TRBV29-1 to TRBJ2-7, with 10 bases that match TRBD2. CDR3 length equals 15 residues. CDR1 SQVTM and CDR2 ANQGSEA come from the germline V gene. The junction had 9 bases not matched to a gene; V was cut back by 2 bases and J by 5 bases. The CDR3 here is CSVESGLAGGNEQYF. The CDR3 nucleotides are TGCAGCGTTGAATCGGGGTTAGCGGGAGGTAACGAGCAGTACTTC.

V is TRBV6-1 and J is TRBJ2-2; D uncertain. Germline V gene lookup returns CDR1 MNHNS and CDR2 SASEGT. The CDR3 totals 15 residues. V gave up 6 bases and J gave up 0 bases, with 11 bases separating them. The CDR3 protein is CASRVLGTNTGELFF. The CDR3 DNA is TGTGCCAGCAGGGTTCTGGGTACGAACACCGGGGAGCTGTTTTTT.

The rearrangement links TRBV7-2 to TRBJ2-7; the D is unclear. V was cut by 6 bases and J by 0 bases, with 9 bases left in between. This CDR3 is built from 13 residues. Germline lookup yields CDR1 SGHTA and CDR2 FQGNSA. The CDR3 bases are TGTGCCAGCAGATTCGGAGCCTCCTACGAGCAGTACTTC. Translated: CASRFGASYEQYF.

This clonotype was observed a handful of times. The chain links TRBV5-1 to TRBJ1-6, with D tentatively TRBD1 (5 bases). Trimming cost V 3 bases and J 8 bases, with 9 bases left between them. The germline V gene has CDR1 SGHRS and CDR2 YFSETQ. The CDR3 length is 13 residues. The CDR3 nucleotides read TGCGCCAGCAGCTCGGACATTCATTCACCCCTCCACTTT. Protein product: CASSSDIHSPLHF.

CDR3 loop: CASSPRLAESSYNEQFF. DNA of the CDR3: TGTGCCAGCAGCCCCCGACTAGCGGAGAGCTCCTACAATGAGCAGTTCTTC. V usage is TRBV7-9 and J usage is TRBJ2-1; 9 bases are a match to TRBD2. Germline V gene data show CDR1 as SEHNR and CDR2 as FQNEAQ (reference sequence). The trim removed 5 bases at V and 0 bases at J, leaving 8 bases unmatched. The CDR3 is 17 residues long.

This clonotype was seen ten or more times. The chain carries TRBV24-1 and TRBJ2-5; 11 bases align to TRBD1. The CDR3 is 16 residues long. Trimming cost V 4 bases and J 5 bases; bases outside gene matches: 8. The germline gives CDR1 KGHDR, CDR2 SFDVKD. The CDR3 spells CATSDHRTGGRETQYF. For the CDR3, the DNA is TGTGCCACCAGTGACCATAGGACAGGGGGCCGGGAGACCCAGTACTTC.

In this sample, this clonotype turned up a few times. The rearrangement joins TRBV13 to TRBJ1-1; D might be TRBD1 (6 bases). The CDR3 is made up of 21 amino acids. V shed 2 bases and J shed 4 bases, with 32 bases lying between them. The V gene's germline CDR1 is PRHDT and CDR2 FYEKMQ (reference sequence). The CDR3 DNA sequence: TGTGCCAGCAGCTTACAGCCCCTCCTGGGGGCTCTAGTAAGATCGTCCACTGAAGCTTTCTTT. Protein: CASSLQPLLGALVRSSTEAFF.

This clonotype was recorded at least ten times. V gene TRBV12-3 or TRBV12-4 combines with J gene TRBJ2-7; 8 bases match TRBD2. The J segment lost 2 bases and the V segment lost 5 bases, leaving 8 bases of the junction unmatched. The CDR3 spans 15 residues. CDR3 amino acids: CASSRGSGSTYEQYF. The CDR3 DNA reads as TGTGCCAGCAGTCGCGGGAGCGGGAGTACCTACGAGCAGTACTTC.

This clonotype was found a few times. This chain connects TRBV15 to TRBJ2-3; no definite D call. The CDR3 extends over 13 amino acids. The germline V and J ends were trimmed by 8 bases and 2 bases, with 11 bases remaining between them. CDR1 and CDR2 (germline): LNHNV, YYDKDF (reference sequence). CDR3 residues: CATRATYTDTQYF. The CDR3 DNA sequence: TGTGCCACCCGGGCCACTTACACAGATACGCAGTATTTT.

This clonotype was seen many times. The chain employs TRBV6-1 and TRBJ2-1; D unresolved. Per germline, CDR1 MNHNS and CDR2 SASEGT. V shed 3 bases and J shed 9 bases, with 3 bases lying between them. The CDR3 consists of 10 residues. CDR3 DNA: TGTGCCAGCAGTGAGTTTGAGCAGTTCTTC. Amino acid sequence: CASSEFEQFF.

Ten or more counts support this clonotype. The chain has TRBV6-5 and TRBJ1-1, with D tentatively TRBD1 (5 bases). Germline lookup yields CDR1 MNHEY and CDR2 SVGAGI. Trimming cost V 0 bases and J 7 bases, with 15 bases left between them. The CDR3 totals 15 residues. CDR3 protein: CASSYSFRDRSEAFF. CDR3 DNA sequence: TGTGCCAGCAGTTACTCATTCAGGGATCGTAGTGAAGCTTTCTTT.